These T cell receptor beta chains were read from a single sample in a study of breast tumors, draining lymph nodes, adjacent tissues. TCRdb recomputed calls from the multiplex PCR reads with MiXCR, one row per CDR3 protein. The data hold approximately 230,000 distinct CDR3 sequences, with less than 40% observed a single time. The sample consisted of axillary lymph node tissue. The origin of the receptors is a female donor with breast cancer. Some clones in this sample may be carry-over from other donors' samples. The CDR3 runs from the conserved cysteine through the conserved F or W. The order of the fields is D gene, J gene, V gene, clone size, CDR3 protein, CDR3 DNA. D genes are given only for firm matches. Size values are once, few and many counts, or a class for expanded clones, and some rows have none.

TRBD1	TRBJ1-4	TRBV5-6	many	CASSLGTGVNEKLFF	TGTGCCAGCAGCCTGGGGACAGGAGTTAATGAAAAACTGTTTTTT
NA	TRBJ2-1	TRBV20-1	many	CSAPGLGYNEQFF	TGCAGTGCGCCGGGACTCGGTTACAATGAGCAGTTCTTC
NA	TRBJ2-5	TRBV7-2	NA	CASSLGGASMETQYF	TGTGCCAGCAGCTTAGGGGGGGCTTCTATGGAGACCCAGTACTTC
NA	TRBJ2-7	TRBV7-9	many	CASSFGSGQGRDEQYF	TGTGCCAGCAGCTTCGGATCCGGGCAGGGGAGGGACGAGCAGTACTTC
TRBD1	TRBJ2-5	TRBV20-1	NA	CSAPWTGMQETQYF	TGCAGTGCTCCCTGGACAGGGATGCAAGAGACCCAGTACTTC
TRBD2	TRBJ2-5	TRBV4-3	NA	CASSLGLAGGPETQYF	TGCGCCAGCAGCCTTGGACTAGCGGGGGGGCCGGAGACCCAGTACTTC
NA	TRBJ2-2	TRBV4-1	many	CASSQGDFSTNTGELFF	TGCGCCAGCAGCCAAGGGGACTTCTCCACAAACACCGGGGAGCTGTTTTTT
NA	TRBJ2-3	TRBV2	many	CASRGIAPTDTQYF	TGTGCCAGCAGGGGGATAGCGCCCACAGATACGCAGTATTTT
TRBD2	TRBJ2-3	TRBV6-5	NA	CARRLAGRTDTQYF	TGTGCCAGAAGACTAGCGGGCCGCACAGATACGCAGTATTTT
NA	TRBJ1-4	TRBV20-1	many	CSASVWGQGEKLFF	TGCAGTGCTAGCGTCTGGGGGCAAGGTGAAAAACTGTTTTTT
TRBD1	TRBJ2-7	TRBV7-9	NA	CASRWTGGHEQYF	TGTGCCAGCAGATGGACAGGGGGCCACGAGCAGTACTTC
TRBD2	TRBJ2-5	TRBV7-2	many	CASSLGVAGGPVETQYF	TGTGCCAGCAGCTTAGGGGTAGCGGGAGGGCCCGTTGAGACCCAGTACTTC
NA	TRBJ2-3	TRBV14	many	CASSQVGGRSTDTQYF	TGTGCCAGCAGCCAAGTGGGTGGGAGATCGACAGATACGCAGTATTTT
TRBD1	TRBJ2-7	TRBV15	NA	CATSRGQGPYEQYF	TGTGCCACCAGCAGAGGACAGGGCCCCTACGAGCAGTACTTC
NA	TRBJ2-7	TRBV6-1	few	CASSAQGTYEQYF	TGTGCCAGCAGTGCACAGGGAACCTACGAGCAGTACTTC
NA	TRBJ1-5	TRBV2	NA	CASRRMTGSQETQHF	TGTGCCAGCAGGAGAATGACAGGTTCGCAAGAGACCCAGCATTTT
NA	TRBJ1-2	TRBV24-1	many	CATSDQGYGYTF	TGTGCCACCAGTGATCAGGGCTATGGCTACACCTTC
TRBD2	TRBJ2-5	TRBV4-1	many	CASSQGTSGGVLQETQYF	TGCGCCAGCAGCCAAGGGACTAGCGGGGGGGTTCTTCAAGAGACCCAGTACTTC
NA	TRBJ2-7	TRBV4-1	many	CASSRDWGSSYEQYF	TGCGCCAGCAGCCGGGACTGGGGAAGCTCCTACGAGCAGTACTTC
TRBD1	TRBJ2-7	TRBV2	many	CASNVRTGYEQYF	TGTGCCAGCAACGTACGGACAGGGTACGAGCAGTACTTC
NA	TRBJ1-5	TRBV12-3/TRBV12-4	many	CASSFSRGRDQPQHF	TGTGCCAGCAGTTTCTCCCGGGGTCGCGATCAGCCCCAGCATTTT
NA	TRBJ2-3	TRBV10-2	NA	CASKGTVGVDTQYF	TGCGCCAGCAAGGGGACTGTCGGGGTAGATACGCAGTATTTT
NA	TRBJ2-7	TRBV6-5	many	CASSYVRRGEQYF	TGTGCCAGCAGTTACGTGCGTAGGGGAGAGCAGTACTTC
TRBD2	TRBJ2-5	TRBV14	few	CASSSKRTSGEFKETQYF	TGTGCCAGCAGCTCGAAACGGACTAGCGGGGAATTCAAAGAGACCCAGTACTTC
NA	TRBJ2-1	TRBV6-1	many	CASTRPRGSGQFF	TGTGCCAGCACCCGACCTAGGGGGAGTGGGCAGTTCTTC
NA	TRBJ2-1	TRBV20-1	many	CSARGWTGPPNEQFF	TGCAGTGCTAGAGGGTGGACGGGACCACCCAATGAGCAGTTCTTC
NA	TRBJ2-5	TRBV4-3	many	CASSQDSGTKTQYF	TGCGCCAGCAGCCAAGACTCAGGGACAAAGACCCAGTACTTC
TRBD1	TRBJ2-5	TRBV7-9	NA	CASSLGTGGGSETQYF	TGTGCCAGCAGCTTAGGGACAGGGGGAGGTTCGGAGACCCAGTACTTC
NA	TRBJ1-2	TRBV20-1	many	CSATSLGAFGYTF	TGCAGTGCCACTAGCTTGGGAGCCTTCGGCTACACCTTC
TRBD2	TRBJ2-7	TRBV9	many	CASSFAGTSNYEQYF	TGTGCCAGCAGCTTCGCCGGGACTAGCAACTACGAGCAGTACTTC
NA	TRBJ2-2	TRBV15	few	CATSSLGGADGELFF	TGTGCCACCAGCAGCTTGGGGGGCGCTGACGGGGAGCTGTTTTTT
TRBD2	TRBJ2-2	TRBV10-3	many	CAISGGAGGELFF	TGTGCCATCAGCGGGGGGGCTGGCGGGGAGCTGTTTTTT
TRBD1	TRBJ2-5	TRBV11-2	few	CASSVGTATTKETQYF	TGTGCCAGCAGCGTCGGGACAGCAACGACTAAAGAGACCCAGTACTTC
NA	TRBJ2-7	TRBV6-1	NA	CASSTPTGSYEQYF	TGTGCCAGCAGCACCCCGACAGGCTCCTACGAGCAGTACTTC
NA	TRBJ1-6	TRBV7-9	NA	CASSFGLDYNSPPHF	TGTGCCAGCAGCTTCGGACTGGACTATAATTCACCCCCCCACTTT
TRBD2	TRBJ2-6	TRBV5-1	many	CASSWGLAGFSGANVLTF	TGCGCCAGCAGCTGGGGACTAGCGGGTTTCTCTGGGGCCAACGTCCTGACTTTC
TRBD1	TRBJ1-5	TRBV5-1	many	CASSLGGQGSNQPQHF	TGCGCCAGCAGCTTGGGGGGACAGGGAAGCAATCAGCCCCAGCATTTT
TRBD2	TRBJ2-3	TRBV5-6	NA	CASSLSRTSGGFSTDTQYF	TGTGCCAGCAGCTTGTCTCGGACTAGCGGGGGGTTTAGCACAGATACGCAGTATTTT
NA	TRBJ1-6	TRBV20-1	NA	CSARGLASPLHF	TGCAGTGCTAGAGGCTTAGCTTCACCCCTCCACTTT
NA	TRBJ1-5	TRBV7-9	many	CASSKDSHQPQHF	TGTGCCAGCAGCAAAGACAGTCATCAGCCCCAGCATTTT
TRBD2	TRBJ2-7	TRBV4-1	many	CASSQGLAGANYEQYF	TGCGCCAGCAGCCAGGGACTAGCGGGGGCAAACTACGAGCAGTACTTC
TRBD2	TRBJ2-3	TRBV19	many	CASTRTSGTGTDTQYF	TGTGCCAGTACCCGGACTAGCGGGACGGGCACAGATACGCAGTATTTT
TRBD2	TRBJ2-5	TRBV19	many	CASSTGTSATQETQYF	TGTGCCAGTAGTACCGGGACTAGCGCGACTCAAGAGACCCAGTACTTC
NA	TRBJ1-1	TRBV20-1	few	CSARDDQYTEAFF	TGCAGTGCTAGAGATGATCAATACACTGAAGCTTTCTTT
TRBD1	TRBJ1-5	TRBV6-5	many	CASSYDRGDQPQHF	TGTGCCAGCAGTTACGACAGGGGAGATCAGCCCCAGCATTTT
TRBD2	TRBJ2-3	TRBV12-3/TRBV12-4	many	CASSLGGGPDTQYF	TGTGCCAGCAGTTTAGGCGGGGGGCCAGATACGCAGTATTTT
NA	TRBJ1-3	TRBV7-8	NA	CASSLEFRDNYSGNTIYF	TGTGCCAGCAGCTTAGAGTTCCGGGACAACTACTCTGGAAACACCATATATTTT
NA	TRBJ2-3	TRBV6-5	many	CASSYVRASTDTQYF	TGTGCCAGCAGTTACGTCCGGGCTAGCACAGATACGCAGTATTTT
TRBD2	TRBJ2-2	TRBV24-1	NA	CATSDYPAGGNPTGELFF	TGTGCCACCAGTGACTACCCAGCGGGAGGGAACCCTACCGGGGAGCTGTTTTTT
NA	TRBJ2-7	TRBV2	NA	CASTERGQRDYEQYF	TGTGCCAGCACCGAGCGGGGACAGCGGGACTACGAGCAGTACTTC